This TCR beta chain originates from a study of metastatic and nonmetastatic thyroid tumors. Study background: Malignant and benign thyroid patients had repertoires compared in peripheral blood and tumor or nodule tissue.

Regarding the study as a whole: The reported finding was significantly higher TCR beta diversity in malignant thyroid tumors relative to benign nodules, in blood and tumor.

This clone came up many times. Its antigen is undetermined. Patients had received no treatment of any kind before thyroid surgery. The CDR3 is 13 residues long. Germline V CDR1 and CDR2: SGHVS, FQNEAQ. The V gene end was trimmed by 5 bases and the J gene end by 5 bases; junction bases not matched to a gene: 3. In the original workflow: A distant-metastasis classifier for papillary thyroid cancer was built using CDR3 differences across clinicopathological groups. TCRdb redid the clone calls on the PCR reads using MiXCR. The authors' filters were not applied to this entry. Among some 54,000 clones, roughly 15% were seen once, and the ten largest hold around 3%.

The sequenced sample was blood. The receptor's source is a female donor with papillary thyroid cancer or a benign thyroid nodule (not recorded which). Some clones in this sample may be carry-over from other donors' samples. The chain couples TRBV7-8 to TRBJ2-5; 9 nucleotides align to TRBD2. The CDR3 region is CASSPGLAETQYF. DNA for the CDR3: TGTGCCAGCAGCCCTGGACTAGCGGAGACCCAGTACTTC. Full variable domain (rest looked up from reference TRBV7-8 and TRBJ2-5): GAGVSQSPRYKVAKRGQDVALRCDPISGHVSLFWYQQALGQGPEFLTYFQNEAQLDKSGLPSDRFFAERPEGSVSTLKIQRTQQEDSAVYLCASSPGLAETQYFGPGTRLLVL.